This T cell receptor (beta chain) comes out of a study of blood T cell repertoires in COVID-19. Germline V lookup: CDR1 ENHRY, CDR2 SYGVKD. V shed 11 bases and J shed 1 base, with 13 bases lying between them. The CDR3 is 13 residues long. TCRdb's table, derived via immunoSEQ multiplex PCR, lists solely in-frame clones and lacks some. The profile covers roughly 250,000 clones, with approximately 89% appearing a single time and over 7.5% taken by the ten largest. This TCR was sampled from a man between 40 and 49 years old who had recovered from COVID-19. The rearrangement uses TRBV10-3 and TRBJ2-3; perhaps TRBD2 as D (6 bases). The sequenced sample was peripheral blood. CDR3 amino acids: CAGGTPGTDTQYF. The CDR3 region has the DNA TGTGCCGGCGGGACTCCCGGCACAGATACGCAGTATTTT.